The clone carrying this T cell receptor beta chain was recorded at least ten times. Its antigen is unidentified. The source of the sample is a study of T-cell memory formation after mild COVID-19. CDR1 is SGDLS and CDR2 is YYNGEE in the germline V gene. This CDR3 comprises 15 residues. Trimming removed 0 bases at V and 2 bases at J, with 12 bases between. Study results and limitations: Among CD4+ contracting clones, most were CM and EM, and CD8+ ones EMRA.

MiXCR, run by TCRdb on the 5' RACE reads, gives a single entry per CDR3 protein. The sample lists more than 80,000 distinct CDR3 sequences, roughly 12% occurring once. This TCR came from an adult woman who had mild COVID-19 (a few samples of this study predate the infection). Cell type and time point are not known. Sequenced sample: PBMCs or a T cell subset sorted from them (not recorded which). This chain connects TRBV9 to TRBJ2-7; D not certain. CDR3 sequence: CASSVDDAEAYEQYF. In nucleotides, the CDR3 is TGTGCCAGCAGCGTAGATGACGCAGAGGCCTACGAGCAGTACTTC.